The 7 T cell receptor beta chains below were found in one sample sequenced in a study of blood T cell repertoires in COVID-19. Sequencing was performed with immunoSEQ multiplex PCR; in TCRdb, only in-frame clones are kept and a portion is missing. The sample has around 100,000 clones; 90% are singletons. The sample taken for sequencing was peripheral blood. These receptors came from a man between 50 and 59 years old with acute or convalescent COVID-19.

The CDR3 DNA reads as TGTGCCTGGATTGTACGGGACAGGGGTCCCTCTGGAAACACCATATATTTT. Protein sequence: CAWIVRDRGPSGNTIYF. The J gene is TRBJ1-3, the V gene TRBV30, with TRBD1 matching 10 bases. Germline V gene lookup returns CDR1 GTSNPN and CDR2 SVGIG (reference sequence). The CDR3 has 17 amino acids. V shed 4 bases and J 0 bases; nucleotides not matched to a gene: 9.

This clone appeared a single time. The chain is built from TRBV11-3 and TRBJ2-1; D ambiguous. Germline assignment: CDR1 SGHNT and CDR2 YENEEA. The CDR3 covers 14 residues. V was shortened by 2 bases and J by 5 bases, with 10 bases between the two germline ends. CDR3 bases: TGTGCCAGCAGCTTATTACAGCCCGACAATGAGCAGTTCTTC. Its translation: CASSLLQPDNEQFF.

This chain joins TRBV10-2 and TRBJ1-2, with D perhaps TRBD1 (5 bases). Per germline, CDR1 WSHSY and CDR2 SAAADI. The V and J ends lost 4 bases and 8 bases respectively, with 11 bases between them. This CDR3 has 12 amino acids. CDR3 in amino acids: CASSGDSQGYTF. The CDR3, as DNA: TGCGCCAGCAGTGGTGACAGCCAGGGCTACACCTTC.

The chain is built from TRBV6-2 or TRBV6-3 and TRBJ2-2; 7 nucleotides agree with TRBD1. The CDR3 consists of 16 residues. V lost 2 bases to trimming and J lost 1 base; unmatched junction nucleotides: 4. Looked up from germline, CDR1 is MNHEY and CDR2 is SVGEGT. CDR3 sequence reads: CASSYEGAENTGELFF. Here the CDR3 DNA reads TGTGCCAGCAGTTACGAGGGGGCGGAGAACACCGGGGAGCTGTTTTTT.

This clone occurred once. The chain has TRBV7-2 and TRBJ2-2; 8 nucleotides agree with TRBD1. This CDR3 has 18 residues. V gave up 3 bases and J gave up 1 base; unmatched junction bases: 10. Germline loops: CDR1 SGHTA, CDR2 FQGNSA. CDR3 amino acids: CASSLVGRGPRNTGELFF. The DNA for the CDR3 is TGTGCCAGCAGCTTGGTGGGCAGGGGGCCAAGGAACACCGGGGAGCTGTTTTTT.

This clone was seen a few times. The J gene is TRBJ1-2, the V gene TRBV19, with TRBD1 matching 10 bases. The junction had 19 bases not matched to a gene; V was cut back by 7 bases and J by 8 bases. CDR1 and CDR2 from the germline V gene are LNHDA and SQIVND (reference sequence). The length of the CDR3 is 17 residues. Here the CDR3 reads CASTRGLPGQGIGGYTF. The DNA for the CDR3 is TGTGCCAGTACCCGTGGATTACCGGGACAGGGGATAGGCGGCTACACCTTC.

Written as DNA, the CDR3 is TGTGCCAGCAGTGAATTACGAGGGCCCGCCTACGAGCAGTACTTC. Encoded protein: CASSELRGPAYEQYF. V gene TRBV6-1 combines with J gene TRBJ2-7, with a tentative D call TRBD2 (5 bases). V was pared by 2 bases and J by 2 bases, with 13 bases between. Germline V gene lookup returns CDR1 MNHNS and CDR2 SASEGT. The CDR3 runs to 15 residues.